This T cell receptor beta chain was captured in a study of early T cells in non-severe SARS-CoV-2 infection. Study-level information: Alpha and beta chains were unpaired, from unsorted whole-blood bulk RNA. Study results and limitations: Private and CD4 specificities were missed by VDJdb matching, which favored anti-spike CD8 responses.

TCRdb reanalysed the 5' RACE reads using MiXCR and keeps one entry per CDR3 protein. The repertoire has 85,000 to 100,000 distinct CDR3 sequences, approximately 17% of them found once; the top ten carry around 1.3%. The germline V gene has CDR1 ENHRY and CDR2 SYGVKD. Trimming removed 6 bases from V and 5 bases from J, with 14 bases in between. The CDR3 has 15 residues. This clonotype has more than one count but fewer than ten. Its cognate antigen is unknown. The V gene is TRBV10-3, the J gene TRBJ2-6; TRBD1 might be the D (6 bases). The TCR was taken from an adult who was a healthcare worker with PCR-confirmed SARS-CoV-2 infection or an uninfected control (not recorded which). Sequenced input: whole blood. The DNA of the CDR3 is TGTGCCATCAGCCAACAGGGCCAAAGGGCCAACGTCCTGACTTTC. Its translation: CAISQQGQRANVLTF.